The T cell receptor (beta chain) under discussion was sequenced for a study of Ad26.COV2.S vaccination and SARS-CoV-2 variants. Treatment indicated: roughly 19 received Ad26.COV2.S at low or high dose, single or two shots; a few received placebo; per-sample allocation not given. After the first vaccine or placebo injection, samples were drawn on day 63. Germline V gene sequence: CDR1 ENHRY, CDR2 SYGVKD. This CDR3 is built from 11 residues. Trimming left V 6 bases short and J 4 bases short, with 6 bases between. Some clones are missing from TCRdb's copy, which holds only in-frame ones; the method was immunoSEQ multiplex PCR. The table lists about 420,000 clones, roughly 90% of them singletons.

V usage is TRBV10-3 and J usage is TRBJ1-2; D is ambiguous. Sequenced material: peripheral blood, taken in a trial of Ad26.COV2.S vaccine versus placebo. This clonotype was obtained from a person aged 18-65 years who received the Ad26.COV2.S COVID-19 vaccine or a placebo. CDR3 sequence reads: CAIRVSYGYTF. CDR3 sequence (DNA): TGTGCCATCAGGGTATCCTATGGCTACACCTTC.